This is a list of T cell receptor beta chains from one sample in a study of shared clonotypes between healthy human individuals. Some clones are missing from TCRdb's copy, which holds only in-frame ones; the method was immunoSEQ multiplex PCR. This sample has approximately 2,000,000 clones, with 92% found just once. Sample: naive CD4+ T cells from PBMCs. The source of these receptors is a man in his late teens or twenties in good health. Some clones in this sample may be carry-over from other donors' samples. Both conserved end residues are part of each CDR3. Fields, in order: V gene, J gene, D gene, clone size, CDR3 protein, CDR3 DNA. D genes are given only for firm matches. Part of the rows lack a size; the others show once, few, many or a class for expanded clones.

V gene: TRBV19; J gene: TRBJ1-4; D gene: TRBD1; clone size: .; CDR3 protein: CASSTGNRGLGNEKLFF; CDR3 DNA: TGTGCCAGTAGTACCGGGAACAGGGGGCTCGGTAATGAAAAACTGTTTTTT
V gene: TRBV28; J gene: TRBJ1-1; D gene: .; clone size: .; CDR3 protein: CASSLGGRAAFF; CDR3 DNA: TGTGCCAGCAGTTTGGGGGGTCGGGCAGCTTTCTTT
V gene: TRBV27; J gene: TRBJ2-5; D gene: .; clone size: .; CDR3 protein: CASSSTPHLWETQYF; CDR3 DNA: TGTGCCAGCAGTTCAACCCCCCACCTCTGGGAGACCCAGTACTTC
V gene: TRBV19; J gene: TRBJ1-2; D gene: TRBD1; clone size: .; CDR3 protein: CASNSRDRGHYGYTF; CDR3 DNA: TGTGCCAGTAACTCCCGGGACAGGGGGCACTATGGCTACACCTTC
V gene: TRBV18; J gene: TRBJ1-3; D gene: TRBD1; clone size: .; CDR3 protein: CASSPQGAAGNTIYF; CDR3 DNA: TGTGCCAGCTCACCACAGGGGGCCGCTGGAAACACCATATATTTT
V gene: TRBV5-1; J gene: TRBJ1-5; D gene: TRBD1; clone size: .; CDR3 protein: CASSLTGNQPQHF; CDR3 DNA: TGCGCCAGCAGCCTGACAGGGAATCAGCCCCAGCATTTT
V gene: TRBV30; J gene: TRBJ1-4; D gene: TRBD1; clone size: .; CDR3 protein: CAWSRGQGTEKLFF; CDR3 DNA: TGTGCCTGGAGTAGAGGACAGGGTACTGAAAAACTGTTTTTT
V gene: TRBV5-1; J gene: TRBJ2-2; D gene: .; clone size: few; CDR3 protein: CASSLGPNTGELFF; CDR3 DNA: TGCGCCAGCAGCTTGGGTCCGAACACCGGGGAGCTGTTTTTT
V gene: TRBV4-1; J gene: TRBJ1-1; D gene: TRBD1; clone size: .; CDR3 protein: CASSHPGDRAMNTEAFF; CDR3 DNA: TGCGCCAGCAGCCACCCCGGCGACAGGGCAATGAACACTGAAGCTTTCTTT
V gene: TRBV7-9; J gene: TRBJ1-1; D gene: .; clone size: .; CDR3 protein: CASSLPSNTEAFF; CDR3 DNA: TGTGCCAGCAGCTTACCTTCGAACACTGAAGCTTTCTTT
V gene: TRBV2; J gene: TRBJ2-1; D gene: .; clone size: .; CDR3 protein: CASSRRVGYNEQFF; CDR3 DNA: TGTGCCAGCAGTAGAAGAGTTGGCTACAATGAGCAGTTCTTC
V gene: TRBV11-2; J gene: TRBJ2-3; D gene: TRBD2; clone size: .; CDR3 protein: CASSLVGVTSGNTDTQYF; CDR3 DNA: TGTGCCAGCAGCTTAGTAGGTGTGACTAGCGGGAACACAGATACGCAGTATTTT
V gene: TRBV9; J gene: TRBJ2-2; D gene: TRBD1; clone size: .; CDR3 protein: CASSPSWTGVGGELFF; CDR3 DNA: TGTGCCAGCAGCCCCTCATGGACAGGGGTCGGCGGGGAGCTGTTTTTT
V gene: TRBV5-6; J gene: TRBJ2-5; D gene: TRBD2; clone size: .; CDR3 protein: CASSSDGLAGIEETQYF; CDR3 DNA: TGTGCCAGCAGCTCCGACGGACTAGCGGGAATAGAAGAGACCCAGTACTTC
V gene: TRBV5-8; J gene: TRBJ2-7; D gene: TRBD2; clone size: .; CDR3 protein: CASSLGLADDYEQYF; CDR3 DNA: TGTGCCAGCAGCTTGGGCCTAGCGGACGACTACGAGCAGTACTTC
V gene: TRBV4-2; J gene: TRBJ2-1; D gene: .; clone size: .; CDR3 protein: CASSQDPSGDEQFF; CDR3 DNA: TGTGCCAGCAGCCAAGATCCCTCCGGGGATGAGCAGTTCTTC
V gene: TRBV7-2; J gene: TRBJ2-3; D gene: TRBD2; clone size: .; CDR3 protein: CASSFSGRTDTQYF; CDR3 DNA: TGTGCCAGCAGCTTTAGCGGGAGGACAGATACGCAGTATTTT
V gene: TRBV10-3; J gene: TRBJ2-7; D gene: .; clone size: .; CDR3 protein: CAIKGDVRGGEQYF; CDR3 DNA: TGTGCCATCAAAGGGGACGTTCGAGGGGGCGAGCAGTACTTC
V gene: TRBV5-1; J gene: TRBJ2-1; D gene: TRBD2; clone size: .; CDR3 protein: CASSIGLAGGLYNEQFF; CDR3 DNA: TGCGCCAGCAGCATAGGACTAGCGGGAGGACTCTACAATGAGCAGTTCTTC
V gene: TRBV5-1; J gene: TRBJ1-5; D gene: .; clone size: few; CDR3 protein: CASSAGGADQPQHF; CDR3 DNA: TGCGCCAGCAGCGCGGGCGGGGCGGATCAGCCCCAGCATTTT
V gene: TRBV2; J gene: TRBJ2-5; D gene: .; clone size: .; CDR3 protein: CASTGSETQYF; CDR3 DNA: TGTGCCAGCACCGGTAGCGAGACCCAGTACTTC
V gene: TRBV10-3; J gene: TRBJ2-7; D gene: .; clone size: .; CDR3 protein: CAISGTEGPAYEQYF; CDR3 DNA: TGTGCCATCAGCGGAACGGAGGGTCCTGCCTACGAGCAGTACTTC
V gene: TRBV21-1; J gene: TRBJ1-2; D gene: .; clone size: .; CDR3 protein: CASSKLAGRANYGYTF; CDR3 DNA: TGTGCCAGCAGCAAGTTGGCAGGACGAGCTAACTATGGCTACACCTTC
V gene: TRBV11-3; J gene: TRBJ2-1; D gene: .; clone size: .; CDR3 protein: CASSLRQGGDEQFF; CDR3 DNA: TGTGCCAGCAGCTTAAGACAGGGAGGAGATGAGCAGTTCTTC